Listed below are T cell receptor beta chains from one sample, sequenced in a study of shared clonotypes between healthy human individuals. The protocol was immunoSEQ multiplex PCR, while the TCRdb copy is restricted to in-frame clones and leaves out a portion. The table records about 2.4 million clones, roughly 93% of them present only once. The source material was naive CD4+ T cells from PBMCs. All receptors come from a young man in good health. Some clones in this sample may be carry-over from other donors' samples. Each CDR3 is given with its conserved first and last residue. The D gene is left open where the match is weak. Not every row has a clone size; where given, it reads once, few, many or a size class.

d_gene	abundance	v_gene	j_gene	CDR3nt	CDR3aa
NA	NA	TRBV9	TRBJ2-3	TGTGCCAGCAGCCCCCAATCCGCGATCCCCACAGATACGCAGTATTTT	CASSPQSAIPTDTQYF
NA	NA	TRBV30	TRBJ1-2	TGTGCCTGGAGTGTACTTCGCAGGGAGTATGACTATGGCTACACCTTC	CAWSVLRREYDYGYTF
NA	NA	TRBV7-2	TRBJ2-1	TGTGCCAGCAGCTTAATCCCCGAATACAATGAGCAGTTCTTC	CASSLIPEYNEQFF
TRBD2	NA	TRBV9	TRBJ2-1	TGTGCCAGCAGCGCTAAGAAATCTAGCGGGATGTCCTACAATGAGCAGTTCTTC	CASSAKKSSGMSYNEQFF
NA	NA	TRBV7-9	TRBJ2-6	TGTGCCAGCAATATCGGACTGCCTGGGGCCAACGTCCTGACTTTC	CASNIGLPGANVLTF
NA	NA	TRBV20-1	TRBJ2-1	TGCAGTGCTAGTACCCAAGGTGAGCAGTTCTTC	CSASTQGEQFF
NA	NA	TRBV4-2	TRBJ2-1	TGTGCCAGCAGCCAACACAGAAATGAGCAGTTCTTC	CASSQHRNEQFF
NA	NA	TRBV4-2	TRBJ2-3	TGTGCCAGCAGCCGCCAGGGCGGGAAGGCAGATACGCAGTATTTT	CASSRQGGKADTQYF
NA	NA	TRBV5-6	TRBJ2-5	TGTGCCAGCAGCTGGTCGTATGAGACCCAGTACTTC	CASSWSYETQYF
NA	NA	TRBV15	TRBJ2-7	TGTGCCACCAGCAGAGACCAAACAGGCGAGCAGTACTTC	CATSRDQTGEQYF
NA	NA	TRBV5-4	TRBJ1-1	TGTGCCAGCAGCTTCTCGCCGGAGAACACTGAAGCTTTCTTT	CASSFSPENTEAFF
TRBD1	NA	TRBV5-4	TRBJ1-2	TGTGCCAGCAGCTCCGGCAGGGGGGACTATGGCTACACCTTC	CASSSGRGDYGYTF
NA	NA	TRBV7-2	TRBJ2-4	TGTGCCAGCAGCTTCGGGGGAGCCAAAAACATTCAGTACTTC	CASSFGGAKNIQYF
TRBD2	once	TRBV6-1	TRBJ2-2	TGTGCCAGCAGTGAGGGACTAGCGGGAGTCGGGGAGCTGTTTTTT	CASSEGLAGVGELFF
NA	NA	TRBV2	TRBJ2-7	TGTGCCAGCAGACGGGGAGGCTACGAGCAGTACTTC	CASRRGGYEQYF
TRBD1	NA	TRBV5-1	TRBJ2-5	TGCGCCAGCAGCTTACTTGCCGGGACAGGGGTCGGGACCCAGTACTTC	CASSLLAGTGVGTQYF
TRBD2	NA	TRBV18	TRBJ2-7	TGTGCCAGCTCACCAGCTAGCGGGTACGTAGAGCAGTACTTC	CASSPASGYVEQYF
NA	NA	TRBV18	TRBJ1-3	TGTGCCAGCTCACCAGGCGGTGGACAGATTTCCATATATTTT	CASSPGGGQISIYF
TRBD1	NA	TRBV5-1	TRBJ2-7	TGCGCCAGCAGCTCGACAGGGATAACCGGGGACGAGCAGTACTTC	CASSSTGITGDEQYF
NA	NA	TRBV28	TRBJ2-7	TGTGCCAGCAGTTTTCAAGGGACGTTTTACGAGCAGTACTTC	CASSFQGTFYEQYF
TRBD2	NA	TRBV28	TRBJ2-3	TGTGCCAGCAACGGGCCGGGGACTAGCGGCACAGATACGCAGTATTTT	CASNGPGTSGTDTQYF
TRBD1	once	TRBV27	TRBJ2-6	TGTGCCAGCTCACTCTCTCGGGACAGGGATTTTAGGGCCAACGTCCTGACTTTC	CASSLSRDRDFRANVLTF
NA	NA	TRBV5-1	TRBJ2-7	TGCGCCAGCAGCTTGGGGCCAGGGGTGCCCTTCGAGCAGTACTTC	CASSLGPGVPFEQYF
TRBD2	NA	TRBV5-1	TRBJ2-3	TGCGCCAGCAGCTTGGGACTAGCGGGAGGCACGCAGTATTTT	CASSLGLAGGTQYF
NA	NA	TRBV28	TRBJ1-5	TGTGCCAGTAGTGTGAGACTCAATCAGCCCCAGCATTTT	CASSVRLNQPQHF
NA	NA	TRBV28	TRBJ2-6	TGTGCCAGCAGTTTACGGATCTCTGGGGCCAACGTCCTGACTTTC	CASSLRISGANVLTF
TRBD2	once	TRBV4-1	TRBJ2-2	TGCGCCAGCAGCCAAGGACTAGCTGTCGCCGGGGAGCTGTTTTTT	CASSQGLAVAGELFF
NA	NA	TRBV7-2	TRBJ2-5	TGTGCCAGCAGCTTAGCCCCCACCGCGGGACAGATAAACCAAGAGACCCAGTACTTC	CASSLAPTAGQINQETQYF
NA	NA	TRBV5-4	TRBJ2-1	TGTGCCAGCAGCTCCGCACCCAGGAGCTCCTACAATGAGCAGTTCTTC	CASSSAPRSSYNEQFF
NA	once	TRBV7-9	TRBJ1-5	TGTGCCAGCAGCTTAGATCTGGGGATAGGGGATCAGCCCCAGCATTTT	CASSLDLGIGDQPQHF
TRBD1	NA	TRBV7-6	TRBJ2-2	TGTGCCAGCAGTGAACAGGGGGCCTCCGGGGAGCTGTTTTTT	CASSEQGASGELFF
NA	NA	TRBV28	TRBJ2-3	TGTGCCAGCAGGAACTCCCGGGACCCCGGGGATACGCAGTATTTT	CASRNSRDPGDTQYF
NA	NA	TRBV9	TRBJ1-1	TGTGCCAGCAGCGTCGACCCAGGGAGCACTGAAGCTTTCTTT	CASSVDPGSTEAFF
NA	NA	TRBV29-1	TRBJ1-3	TGCAGCGTTGAAGTTCGGGGGACCTATGGAAACACCATATATTTT	CSVEVRGTYGNTIYF
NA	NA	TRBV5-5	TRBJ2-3	TGTGCCAGCGCAGGACAGGACAGCGGGGATACGCAGTATTTT	CASAGQDSGDTQYF
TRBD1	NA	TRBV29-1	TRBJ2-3	TGCAGCGTTGGGACAGGGGGCACTGGTACGCAGTATTTT	CSVGTGGTGTQYF
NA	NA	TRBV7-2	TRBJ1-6	TGTGCGACCGGGACCCCGGTCAGAGAGAAACTACCCCTCCACTTT	CATGTPVREKLPLHF
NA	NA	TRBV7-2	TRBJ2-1	TGTGCCAGCAGCTTAAGACTTTTCACGGATGAGCAGTTCTTC	CASSLRLFTDEQFF
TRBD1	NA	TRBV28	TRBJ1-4	TGTGCCAGCAGTACCCCCTCCGGGACAGGGTTGGAAAAACTGTTTTTT	CASSTPSGTGLEKLFF
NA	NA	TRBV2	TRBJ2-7	TGTGCCAGCACTCGAACGGGGACGGGGGAGCAGTACTTC	CASTRTGTGEQYF
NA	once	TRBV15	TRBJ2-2	TGTGCCACCAGTTCGCGAAGGGAAAACACCGGGGAGCTGTTTTTT	CATSSRRENTGELFF
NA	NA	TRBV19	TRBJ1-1	TGTGCCAGCCGCTGGGGGGCCACTGAAGCTTTCTTT	CASRWGATEAFF
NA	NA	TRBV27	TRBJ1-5	TGTGCCAGCCGATTGATGAGAAATCAGCCCCAGCATTTT	CASRLMRNQPQHF
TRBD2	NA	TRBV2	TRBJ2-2	TGTGCCAGCAGTCTGACGGGAGGGCCCTACGGGGAGCTGTTTTTT	CASSLTGGPYGELFF
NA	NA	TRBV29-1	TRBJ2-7	TGCAGCGGTGCGAGCTCCTACGAGCAGTACTTC	CSGASSYEQYF
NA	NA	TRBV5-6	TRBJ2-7	TGTGCCAGCAGCTCTAGACACGGAGCCGACTACGAGCAGTACTTC	CASSSRHGADYEQYF
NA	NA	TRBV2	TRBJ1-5	TGTGCCAGCAGTGAACGGGGCTTGATCGACCGGCCCCAGCATTTT	CASSERGLIDRPQHF
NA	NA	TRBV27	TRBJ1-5	TGTGCCAGCAGTTTGGCTCGGGGGGCGGGGGGCAATCAGCCCCAGCATTTT	CASSLARGAGGNQPQHF
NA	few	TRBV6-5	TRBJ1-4	TGTGCCAGCAGCGCACAGGGCAACAATGAAAAACTGTTTTTT	CASSAQGNNEKLFF
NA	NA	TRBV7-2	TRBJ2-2	TGTGCCAGCAGCCCGAGCGGAGCGAACACCGGGGAGCTGTTTTTT	CASSPSGANTGELFF
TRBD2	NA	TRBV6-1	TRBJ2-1	TGTGCCAGCAGTAGATTGGCTAGCGGGGGGAATGAGCAGTTCTTC	CASSRLASGGNEQFF